The 7 T cell receptor beta chains given below trace back to one sample, sequenced in a study of blood T cell repertoires in COVID-19. TCRdb keeps only in-frame clones here, not all; method: immunoSEQ multiplex PCR. This repertoire shows 250,000 to 300,000 clones, 85% found once; its top ten account for roughly 5%. Sequencing used peripheral blood. These receptors came from a man aged 45-65 years with active or convalescent COVID-19.

This clone has ten or more counts. The chain joins TRBV7-9 to TRBJ2-3; TRBD1 is a possible D gene (6 bases). The V end lost 5 bases, the J end lost 1 base, and 7 bases lay between the germline ends. The germline V gene encodes CDR1 SEHNR and CDR2 FQNEAQ (reference sequence). The CDR3 is 13 residues long. CDR3 in DNA: TGTGCCAGCAGCCCAGGGGGCACAGATACGCAGTATTTT. Translated, it gives CASSPGGTDTQYF. The whole variable domain, filled in from reference TRBV7-9 and TRBJ2-3, reads DTGVSQNPRHKITKRGQNVTFRCDPISEHNRLYWYRQTLGQGPEFLTYFQNEAQLEKSRLLSDRFSAERPKGSFSTLEIQRTEQGDSAMYLCASSPGGTDTQYFGPGTRLTVL.

The CDR3 DNA reads as TGCGCCAGCAGCTCCAGCGGGAGTGCCTACGAGCAGTACTTC. It yields the protein CASSSSGSAYEQYF. The chain joins TRBV5-1 to TRBJ2-7, with 8 bases identical to TRBD2. After removal of 3 bases from V and 2 bases from J, the junction contained 4 bases not matched to a gene. The CDR3 covers 14 residues. CDR1 SGHRS and CDR2 YFSETQ come from the germline V gene.

This chain links TRBV7-3 with TRBJ2-2, with D maybe TRBD2 (8 bases). This CDR3 is built from 17 residues. V was clipped by 2 bases and J by 4 bases, with 17 bases between them. Germline assignment: CDR1 SGHTA and CDR2 FQGTGA. The CDR3 coding sequence is TGTGCCAGCAGCTTATATACCGGGAGGGGGCGCACCGGGGAGCTGTTTTTT. Protein sequence: CASSLYTGRGRTGELFF.

V usage is TRBV25-1 and J usage is TRBJ2-5; D is ambiguous. Germline V lookup: CDR1 MGHDK, CDR2 SYGVNS. V dropped 8 bases and J dropped 7 bases, with 8 bases sitting between them. The CDR3 runs to 10 residues. The CDR3 loop reads CASVGGTQYF. The CDR3 coding sequence is TGTGCCAGCGTCGGCGGGACCCAGTACTTC.

The gene calls are TRBV5-1 and TRBJ1-1, with 8 bases matching TRBD1. Germline assignment: CDR1 SGHRS and CDR2 YFSETQ. The CDR3 is 15 amino acids. Losses at the gene ends were 0 bases for V and 0 bases for J; bases not matched to a gene: 1. The CDR3 region has the DNA TGCGCCAGCAGCTTGGACAGGGGGGTGAACACTGAAGCTTTCTTT. Residues: CASSLDRGVNTEAFF.

This clone was found a few times. The chain joins TRBV7-9 to TRBJ2-2; 9 bases map to TRBD1. Per the germline V gene, CDR1 is SEHNR and CDR2 is FQNEAQ (reference sequence). This CDR3 contains 16 residues. V dropped 4 bases and J dropped 7; count of bases not matched to a gene: 10. This chain's CDR3 is CASSSSGTGSVGELFF. CDR3 in DNA: TGTGCCAGCAGCTCCTCCGGGACAGGGTCGGTCGGGGAGCTGTTTTTT.

The rearrangement uses TRBV11-3 and TRBJ2-1; 7 bases fit TRBD1. This CDR3 is built from 17 residues. Germline lookup yields CDR1 SGHNT and CDR2 YENEEA. V trimming: 3 bases; J trimming: 4 bases; junction bases outside the gene matches: 12. The CDR3 coding sequence is TGTGCCAGCAGCTTCGAAAGAGACAGGGTGGCTTACAATGAGCAGTTCTTC. Amino acids: CASSFERDRVAYNEQFF.